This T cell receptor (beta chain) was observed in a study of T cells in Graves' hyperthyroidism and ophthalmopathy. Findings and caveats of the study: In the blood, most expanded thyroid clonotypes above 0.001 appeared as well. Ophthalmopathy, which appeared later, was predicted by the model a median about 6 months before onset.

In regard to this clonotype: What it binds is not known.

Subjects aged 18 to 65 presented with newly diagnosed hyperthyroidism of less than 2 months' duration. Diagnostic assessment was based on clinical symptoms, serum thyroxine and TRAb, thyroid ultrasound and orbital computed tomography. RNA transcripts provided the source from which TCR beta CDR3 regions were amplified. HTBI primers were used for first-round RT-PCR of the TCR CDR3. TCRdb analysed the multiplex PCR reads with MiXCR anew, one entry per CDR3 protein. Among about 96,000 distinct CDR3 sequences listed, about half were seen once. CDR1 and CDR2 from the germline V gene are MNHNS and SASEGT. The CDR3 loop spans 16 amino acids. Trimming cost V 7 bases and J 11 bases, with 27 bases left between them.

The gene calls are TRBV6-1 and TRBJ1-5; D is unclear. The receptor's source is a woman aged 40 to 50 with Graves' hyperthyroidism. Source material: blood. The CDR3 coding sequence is TGTGCCAGCACCCCGGTGGCGGGAGGGCCGGTTGAGACCCAGCATTTT. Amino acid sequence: CASTPVAGGPVETQHF.